The rows below give T cell receptor beta chains drawn from one sample of a study of T cell changes during pregnancy in multiple sclerosis. Generated by immunoSEQ multiplex PCR, the TCRdb table keeps only in-frame clones and is missing some. Of about 79,000 clones in the sample, just over 90% were seen once. The specimen was CD4+ T cells from peripheral blood mononuclear cells, collected in the second trimester of pregnancy. The receptors shown here come from a female donor with multiple sclerosis, enrolled in a pregnancy study. The CDR3 runs from the conserved cysteine through the conserved F or W. The order of the fields is J gene, V gene, CDR3 length, clone size, CDR3 protein. Part of the rows lack a size; the others show once, few, many or a class for expanded clones.

j_call: TRBJ2-5
v_call: TRBV9
cdr3_length: 17
clone_size: NA
cdr3_aa: CASSEGGLAGLQETQYF

j_call: TRBJ1-2
v_call: TRBV30
cdr3_length: 12
clone_size: few
cdr3_aa: CARRDRSYGYTF

j_call: TRBJ1-1
v_call: TRBV7-9
cdr3_length: 15
clone_size: NA
cdr3_aa: CASSAWTGLNTEAFF

j_call: TRBJ2-3
v_call: TRBV5-1
cdr3_length: 15
clone_size: NA
cdr3_aa: CASSLRLAGEHTQYF

j_call: TRBJ1-3
v_call: TRBV10-3
cdr3_length: 14
clone_size: NA
cdr3_aa: CAISTVNSGNTIYF

j_call: TRBJ2-5
v_call: TRBV30
cdr3_length: 15
clone_size: NA
cdr3_aa: CAWSVLAPIQETQYF

j_call: TRBJ2-3
v_call: TRBV9
cdr3_length: 13
clone_size: once
cdr3_aa: CASGTGGENTQYF

j_call: TRBJ2-6
v_call: TRBV27
cdr3_length: 18
clone_size: NA
cdr3_aa: CASRVLTGGHPGANVLTF

j_call: TRBJ1-3
v_call: TRBV7-9
cdr3_length: 15
clone_size: NA
cdr3_aa: CASSTSGTGGNTIYF

j_call: TRBJ2-1
v_call: TRBV7-2
cdr3_length: 13
clone_size: NA
cdr3_aa: CASKRQGVNEQFF

j_call: TRBJ1-1
v_call: TRBV5-1
cdr3_length: 14
clone_size: NA
cdr3_aa: CASSQRGFDTEAFF

j_call: TRBJ1-5
v_call: TRBV19
cdr3_length: 14
clone_size: NA
cdr3_aa: CASSRQGAGQPQHF

j_call: TRBJ2-7
v_call: TRBV6-5
cdr3_length: 14
clone_size: NA
cdr3_aa: CASKPGLEAYEQYF

j_call: TRBJ1-3
v_call: TRBV27
cdr3_length: 15
clone_size: few
cdr3_aa: CASSLRGGYGNTIYF

j_call: TRBJ1-1
v_call: TRBV18
cdr3_length: 18
clone_size: NA
cdr3_aa: CASSPLKIKTGGNTEAFF

j_call: TRBJ2-5
v_call: TRBV2
cdr3_length: 14
clone_size: NA
cdr3_aa: CASSRGGIVETQYF

j_call: TRBJ2-7
v_call: TRBV29-1
cdr3_length: 11
clone_size: NA
cdr3_aa: CSVNYSGEQYF

j_call: TRBJ1-1
v_call: TRBV4-3
cdr3_length: 16
clone_size: NA
cdr3_aa: CASSPSLDRGFPEAFF

j_call: TRBJ1-5
v_call: TRBV6-1
cdr3_length: 14
clone_size: NA
cdr3_aa: CASSEGADNQPQHF

j_call: TRBJ2-1
v_call: TRBV2
cdr3_length: 15
clone_size: NA
cdr3_aa: CASSITSGIFNEQFF

j_call: TRBJ2-6
v_call: TRBV19
cdr3_length: 19
clone_size: NA
cdr3_aa: CASSPRGGAKLSGANVLTF

j_call: TRBJ2-2
v_call: TRBV7-9
cdr3_length: 15
clone_size: NA
cdr3_aa: CASSLGGGNTGELFF

j_call: TRBJ1-2
v_call: TRBV28
cdr3_length: 13
clone_size: few
cdr3_aa: CASRATGIEGYTF

j_call: TRBJ2-1
v_call: TRBV28
cdr3_length: 15
clone_size: NA
cdr3_aa: CASSLGLAGDNEQFF

j_call: TRBJ2-7
v_call: TRBV5-6
cdr3_length: 14
clone_size: NA
cdr3_aa: CASSLPGSEYEQYF

j_call: TRBJ1-5
v_call: TRBV6-1
cdr3_length: 13
clone_size: NA
cdr3_aa: CATNRQGDQPQHF

j_call: TRBJ1-1
v_call: TRBV4-3
cdr3_length: 13
clone_size: once
cdr3_aa: CASSQVGGLEAFF

j_call: TRBJ1-3
v_call: TRBV5-1
cdr3_length: 15
clone_size: NA
cdr3_aa: CASSLQGYSGNTIYF

j_call: TRBJ2-3
v_call: TRBV5-1
cdr3_length: 14
clone_size: NA
cdr3_aa: CASSGSSSADTQYF

j_call: TRBJ1-2
v_call: TRBV6-1
cdr3_length: 14
clone_size: many
cdr3_aa: CASTTGTANYGYTF

j_call: TRBJ1-1
v_call: TRBV5-1
cdr3_length: 12
clone_size: NA
cdr3_aa: CASSFGNTEAFF

j_call: TRBJ1-1
v_call: TRBV6-5
cdr3_length: 13
clone_size: NA
cdr3_aa: CASWSGRNTEAFF